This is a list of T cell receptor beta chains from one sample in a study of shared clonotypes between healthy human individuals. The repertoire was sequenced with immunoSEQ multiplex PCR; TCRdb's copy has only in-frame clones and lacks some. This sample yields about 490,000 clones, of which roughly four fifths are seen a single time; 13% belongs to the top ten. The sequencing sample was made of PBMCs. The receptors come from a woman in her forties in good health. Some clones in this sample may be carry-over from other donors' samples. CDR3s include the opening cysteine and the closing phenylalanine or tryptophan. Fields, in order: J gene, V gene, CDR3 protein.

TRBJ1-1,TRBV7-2,CASSLGGGDRGPSKAFF
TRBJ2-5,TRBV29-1,CSARGQTETQYF
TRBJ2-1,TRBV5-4,CASSLNSGSSYNEQFF
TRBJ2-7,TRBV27,CASSDSGRAYEQYF
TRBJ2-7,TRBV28,CASSFRGQGIRYEQYF
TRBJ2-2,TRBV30,CAWSVPGRDTGELFF
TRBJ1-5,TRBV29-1,CSVGETNQPQHF
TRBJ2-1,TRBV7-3,CASSLGAGSEQFF
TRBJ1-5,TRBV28,CASDLWGNQPQHF
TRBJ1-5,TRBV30,CAWSGTGSQPQHF